This TCR beta chain was captured by sequencing in a study of T cells expressing NK-cell markers. TCRdb reanalyzed the 5' RACE reads, giving one entry per CDR3 protein sequence and no DNA. This sample's table has roughly 150,000 distinct CDR3 sequences. This sequence originates from a man aged 18-70 years in good health. Sequencing was done on a sample of blood T cells: a sorted CD56 or NKG2C T cell subset, CD4+ or CD8+ T cells, or bulk PBMC T cells (not recorded which).

This CDR3 reads CASSGAGNNGYTF. This rearrangement joins TRBV2 to TRBJ1-2; the D call from TCRdb, TRBD1, cannot be confirmed without DNA. CDR3 length: 13 residues. The V gene's germline CDR1 is SNHLY and CDR2 FYNNEI.